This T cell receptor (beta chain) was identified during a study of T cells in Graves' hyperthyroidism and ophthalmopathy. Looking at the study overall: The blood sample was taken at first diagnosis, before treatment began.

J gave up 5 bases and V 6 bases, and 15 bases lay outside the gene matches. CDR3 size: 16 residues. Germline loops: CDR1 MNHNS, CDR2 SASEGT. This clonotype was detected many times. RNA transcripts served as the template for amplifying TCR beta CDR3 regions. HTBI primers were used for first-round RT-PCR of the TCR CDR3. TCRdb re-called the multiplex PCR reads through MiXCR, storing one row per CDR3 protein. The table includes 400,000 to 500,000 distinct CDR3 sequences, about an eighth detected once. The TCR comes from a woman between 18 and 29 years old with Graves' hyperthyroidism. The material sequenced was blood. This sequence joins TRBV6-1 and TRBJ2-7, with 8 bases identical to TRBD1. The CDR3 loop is CASRTQGRGRIHEQYF. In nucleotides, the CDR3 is TGTGCCAGCAGAACCCAAGGCAGGGGGCGCATCCACGAGCAGTACTTC.